Included here is one T cell receptor beta chain sequence, with context. The V segment lost 4 bases and the J segment 3 bases; nucleotides outside the gene matches: 4. The CDR3 covers 14 residues. Germline CDR1 and CDR2: SGHAT and FQNNGV. The PCR ran on 60 Vbeta and 13 Jbeta primers. Clones were sequenced by immunoSEQ multiplex PCR, and TCRdb holds only the in-frame ones, with some missing. The sample lists about 190,000 clones; roughly four fifths were seen once. The data derive from a study of cytomegalovirus exposure and HLA in healthy donors. The chain carries TRBV11-2 and TRBJ2-7; TRBD2 agrees at 9 bases. The specimen was PBMCs. This TCR derives from a woman in her twenties or thirties in good health and CMV-seropositive. CDR3 sequence: CASSSLTSGYEQYF. As DNA, the CDR3 is TGTGCCAGCAGCTCCTTGACTAGCGGCTACGAGCAGTACTTC.